This T cell receptor (beta chain) derives from a study of shared clonotypes between healthy human individuals. Study-level findings and limits: With four donors compared, 4.5% to 6.5% of naive CD4 clonotypes were shared.

Profiling relied on immunoSEQ multiplex PCR, and the TCRdb table lists in-frame clones only, not all of them. The repertoire includes over a million clones, 96% of them detected once, and about 1.2% sits in the top ten. Concerning this clone itself: Antigen: not known.

Sequences were obtained from naive CD4+ T cells sorted from blood. Subset noted: CD45RA+ positively selected. This clonotype was obtained from a man under 40 in good health.

DNA for the CDR3: TGCGCCAGCAGCTTAAGGGGGAGGGAAGAGACCCAGTACTTC. Protein sequence: CASSLRGREETQYF. The genes are TRBV5-1 and TRBJ2-5, with D possibly being TRBD2 (7 bases). CDR3 length: 14 amino acids. The ends were cut back, 2 bases at V and 3 bases at J, with 11 bases in the middle. Germline CDR1 is SGHRS and CDR2 is YFSETQ.